The 14 T cell receptor beta chains below come from one sample, sequenced in a study of blood T cells in healthy people across ages. With a J-beta primer mix and a sample-barcoded 5' primer, a second PCR ran about 7 to 12 cycles. TCRdb re-called the 5' RACE reads through MiXCR, storing one row per CDR3 protein. The table includes roughly 650,000 distinct CDR3 sequences, less than 40% detected once. Sequencing was performed on blood. The receptor source for this set is a woman of 80 years or more in good health.

This chain uses TRBV4-3 with TRBJ2-7; possibly TRBD1 for D (6 bases). CDR1 LGHNA and CDR2 YSLEER come from the germline V gene. V lost 0 bases and J 5 bases, leaving 14 bases between the germline ends. The CDR3 is made up of 15 amino acids. CDR3 coding DNA: TGCGCCAGCAGCCAAGATCCCCAGGGGCAGCACGAGCAGTACGTC. As protein: CASSQDPQGQHEQYV.

This clonotype was recorded many times. V gene TRBV5-6 combines with J gene TRBJ2-3, with 10 bases identical to TRBD2. Unmatched junction bases numbered 8, after V lost 4 bases and J lost 0 bases. There are 17 residues in the CDR3. In germline, CDR1 is SGHDT, CDR2 YYEEEE. CDR3 sequence reads: CASSEAGGPTSTDTQYF. The CDR3 bases are TGTGCCAGCAGCGAAGCGGGGGGGCCCACTAGCACAGATACGCAGTATTTT.

The V call is TRBV7-9, the J call TRBJ2-7; perhaps TRBD2 as D (5 bases). This CDR3 comprises 15 residues. The germline V gene has CDR1 SEHNR and CDR2 FQNEAQ (reference sequence). V lost 5 bases to trimming and J lost 0 bases, with 14 bases between them. The CDR3 protein is CASSLRTDFSYEQYF. The CDR3 coding sequence is TGTGCCAGCAGCCTTCGGACTGATTTCTCCTACGAGCAGTACTTC.

There are many counts of this clonotype. The chain joins TRBV6-1 to TRBJ1-5, with D perhaps TRBD1 (6 bases). Germline-derived CDR1 and CDR2 are MNHNS and SASEGT. CDR3 size: 14 residues. The germline V and J ends were trimmed by 6 bases and 10 bases, with 19 bases remaining between them. DNA of the CDR3: TGTGCCAGCAGGATCCCGGGGGGGCAAGGTCCCCAGCATTTT. The encoded protein is CASRIPGGQGPQHF.

The sample holds many counts of this clonotype. This rearrangement joins TRBV7-9 to TRBJ2-3, with D possibly matching TRBD2 (7 bases). V dropped 4 bases and J dropped 5 bases, with 16 bases sitting between them. The germline V gene encodes CDR1 SEHNR and CDR2 FQNEAQ (reference sequence). The CDR3 loop spans 15 amino acids. The chain's CDR3 is CASSSTGGGGDTQYF. DNA of the CDR3: TGTGCCAGCAGCTCAACGGGGGGAGGGGGAGATACGCAGTATTTT.

V gene TRBV12-3 or TRBV12-4 combines with J gene TRBJ2-1; TRBD2 aligns across 14 bases. This CDR3 contains 14 residues. The V and J ends lost 5 bases and 8 bases, in that order; junction bases with no gene match: 2. CDR3 loop: CASSTGLAGDEQFF. The CDR3 coding sequence is TGTGCCAGCAGTACGGGACTAGCGGGGGATGAGCAGTTCTTC.

This clonotype appeared a few times. V usage is TRBV7-9 and J usage is TRBJ1-1; 7 bases agree with TRBD1. Trimming took 3 bases from V and 4 from J; bases not matched to a gene: 5. This CDR3 is 14 amino acids long. Germline CDR1 reads SEHNR; CDR2 reads FQNEAQ (reference sequence). CDR3 region: CASSFSSGGTEAFF. DNA for the CDR3: TGTGCCAGCAGCTTCTCTTCAGGGGGCACTGAAGCTTTCTTT.

This clonotype has ten or more counts. The rearrangement links TRBV7-6 to TRBJ2-3; D may correspond to TRBD1 or TRBD2 (6 bases each). Per the germline V gene, CDR1 is SGHVS and CDR2 is FNYEAQ. V was clipped by 3 bases and J by 0 bases, with 16 bases between them. This CDR3 has 17 amino acids. The CDR3 DNA reads TGTGCCAGCAGCTTCCCTCAAGGGGGGAGGAGCACAGATACGCAGTATTTT. It encodes CASSFPQGGRSTDTQYF.

The chain carries TRBV15 and TRBJ2-1, with D perhaps matching TRBD1 (6 bases). Germline CDR1 is LNHNV and CDR2 is YYDKDF (reference sequence). Trimming removed 1 base at V and 4 bases at J, with 8 bases between. This CDR3 contains 14 residues. The CDR3 DNA follows: TGTGCCACCAGCAGAGCCGGACAGTACAATGAGCAGTTCTTC. It yields the protein CATSRAGQYNEQFF.

The rearrangement uses TRBV10-3 and TRBJ1-4; tentatively, D is TRBD1 (5 bases). V shed 6 bases and J shed 4 bases, with 9 bases lying between them. The CDR3 extends over 13 amino acids. Germline V gives CDR1 ENHRY, CDR2 SYGVKD. In nucleotides, the CDR3 is TGTGCCATCAGAGGGACTCTTAATGAAAAACTGTTTTTT. Protein: CAIRGTLNEKLFF.

This chain uses TRBV6-6 with TRBJ1-4; TRBD1 is a possible D gene (5 bases). The V gene's germline CDR1 is MNHNY and CDR2 SVGAGI (reference sequence). Trimming pared 2 bases from V and 8 bases from J, leaving 12 bases between. The CDR3 is made up of 14 amino acids. The CDR3 protein is CASSYRQGWEKLFF. In nucleotides, the CDR3 is TGTGCCAGCAGTTACCGCCAGGGATGGGAAAAACTGTTTTTT.

The chain links TRBV25-1 to TRBJ1-2; 8 bases map to TRBD1. CDR1 and CDR2 (germline): MGHDK, SYGVNS. This CDR3 is built from 11 residues. The V segment lost 7 bases and the J segment 7 bases; nucleotides outside the gene matches: 2. CDR3 loop: CASKQGGGYTF. In DNA form, the CDR3 reads TGTGCCAGCAAACAGGGGGGTGGCTACACCTTC.

The V gene is TRBV7-3, the J gene TRBJ2-2, with 8 bases matching TRBD1. The ends lost 4 bases at V and 7 bases at J; junction bases unmatched: 8. CDR1 is SGHTA, CDR2 FQGTGA, per germline. This CDR3 has 15 residues. The CDR3 region is CASSSLRGQGGELFF. The CDR3, as DNA: TGTGCCAGCAGCTCCCTCAGGGGGCAGGGCGGGGAGCTGTTTTTT.

This clonotype turned up a few times. This chain links TRBV27 with TRBJ2-3; TRBD1 aligns across 7 bases. Unmatched junction bases numbered 29, after V lost 6 bases and J lost 5 bases. The CDR3 extends over 21 amino acids. In germline, CDR1 is MNHEY, CDR2 SMNVEV (reference sequence). Here the CDR3 reads CASSAYRTSDRFLLIVDTQYF. CDR3 in DNA: TGTGCCAGCAGCGCTTACCGGACCTCGGACAGGTTCCTTTTGATCGTAGATACGCAGTATTTT.